This is a list of T cell receptor beta chains from one sample in a study of cytomegalovirus exposure and HLA in healthy donors. The protocol was immunoSEQ multiplex PCR, while the TCRdb copy is restricted to in-frame clones and leaves out a portion. The sample includes 150,000 to 200,000 clones, around 74% of them seen just once. Material for sequencing was PBMCs. The receptors stem from a female donor in good health and CMV-seronegative. Each CDR3 is given with its conserved first and last residue.

>TRBV27|TRBJ2-1
CASSFIRAGNRNEQFF
>TRBV5-1|TRBJ2-1
CASSLAASGRVDEQFF
>TRBV5-1|TRBJ2-3
CASSLVGSGDTDTQYF
>TRBV6-4|TRBJ1-1
CASSDGENTEAFF
>TRBV6-5|TRBJ2-3
CASSRRGGGVDTQYF
>TRBV7-3|TRBJ2-1
CASSLTPSGGEDEQFF
>TRBV6-1|TRBJ2-7
CASTKVGREGYEQYF
>TRBV27|TRBJ2-3
CASSLSANFPTDTQYF
>TRBV29-1|TRBJ1-1
CSAGGGGVTMNTEAFF
>TRBV18|TRBJ2-7
CASSDRQGYEQYF
>TRBV7-6|TRBJ2-1
CASSLPGGPNEQFF